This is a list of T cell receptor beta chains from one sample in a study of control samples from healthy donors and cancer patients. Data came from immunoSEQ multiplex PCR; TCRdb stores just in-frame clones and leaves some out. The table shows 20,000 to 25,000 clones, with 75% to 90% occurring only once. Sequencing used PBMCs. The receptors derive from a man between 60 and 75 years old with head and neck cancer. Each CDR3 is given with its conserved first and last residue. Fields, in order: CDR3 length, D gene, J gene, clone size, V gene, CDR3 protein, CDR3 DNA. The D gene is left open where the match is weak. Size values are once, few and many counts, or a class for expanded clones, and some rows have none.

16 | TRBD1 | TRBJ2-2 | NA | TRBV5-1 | CASSSRNTGEAGELFF | TGCGCCAGCAGCTCCCGGAACACAGGGGAAGCCGGGGAGCTGTTTTTT
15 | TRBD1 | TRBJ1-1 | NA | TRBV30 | CAWSFQTGQNTEAFF | TGTGCCTGGAGTTTCCAGACAGGGCAGAACACTGAAGCTTTCTTT
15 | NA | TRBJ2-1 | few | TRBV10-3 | CAISELPSSYNEQFF | TGTGCCATCAGTGAGCTTCCTAGCTCCTACAATGAGCAGTTCTTC
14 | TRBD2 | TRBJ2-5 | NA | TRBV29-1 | CSVEEGLAGETQYF | TGCAGCGTTGAAGAGGGACTAGCGGGAGAGACCCAGTACTTC
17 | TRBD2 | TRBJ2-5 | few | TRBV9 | CASSVRRGGPVRETQYF | TGTGCCAGCAGCGTACGTCGGGGAGGGCCAGTCCGAGAGACCCAGTACTTC
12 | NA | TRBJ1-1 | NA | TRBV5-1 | CASSLADTEAFF | TGCGCCAGCAGCTTAGCAGACACTGAAGCTTTCTTT
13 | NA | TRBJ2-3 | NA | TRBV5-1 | CASSLRGADTQYF | TGCGCCAGCAGCTTGAGAGGGGCAGATACGCAGTATTTT
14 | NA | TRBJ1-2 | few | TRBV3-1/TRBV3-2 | CASSRSRGDYGYTF | TGTGCCAGCAGCCGTTCTCGGGGCGACTATGGCTACACCTTC
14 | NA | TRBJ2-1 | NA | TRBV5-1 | CASSLGAGPGEQFF | TGCGCCAGCAGCTTGGGGGCGGGGCCGGGTGAGCAGTTCTTC
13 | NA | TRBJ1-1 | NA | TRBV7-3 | CASSLEQGAEAFF | TGTGCCAGCAGCTTAGAGCAGGGTGCTGAAGCTTTCTTT
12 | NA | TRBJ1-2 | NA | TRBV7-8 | CASSPELGGYTF | TGTGCCAGCAGCCCTGAGTTGGGGGGCTACACCTTC
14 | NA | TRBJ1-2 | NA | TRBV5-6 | CASSLKHRAPGYTF | TGTGCCAGCAGCTTGAAGCACAGGGCACCGGGCTACACCTTC
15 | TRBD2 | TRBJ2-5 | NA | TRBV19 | CASSIAGTYQETQYF | TGTGCCAGTAGCATAGCGGGAACGTACCAAGAGACCCAGTACTTC
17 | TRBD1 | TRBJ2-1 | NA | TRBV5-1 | CASSSGTGTGGVNEQFF | TGCGCCAGCAGCTCGGGAACCGGGACAGGGGGTGTCAATGAGCAGTTCTTC
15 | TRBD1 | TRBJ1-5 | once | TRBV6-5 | CASTKRTGGNQPQHF | TGTGCCAGCACAAAAAGGACAGGGGGCAATCAGCCCCAGCATTTT
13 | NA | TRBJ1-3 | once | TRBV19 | CASSGTLGNTIYF | TGTGCCAGTAGCGGGACCCTCGGAAACACCATATATTTT
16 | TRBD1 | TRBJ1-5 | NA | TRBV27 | CASRPGGTAGNQPQHF | TGTGCCAGCAGACCAGGGGGAACGGCGGGCAATCAGCCCCAGCATTTT
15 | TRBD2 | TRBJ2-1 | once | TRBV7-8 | CASSFSGSSYNEQFF | TGTGCCAGCAGCTTTAGCGGGAGCTCCTACAATGAGCAGTTCTTC
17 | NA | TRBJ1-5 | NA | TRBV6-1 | CASSERGSPGGNQPQHF | TGCGCCAGCAGTGAGAGGGGGAGTCCAGGGGGCAATCAGCCCCAGCATTTT
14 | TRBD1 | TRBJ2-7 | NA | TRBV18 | CASSPGTGGYEQYF | TGTGCCAGCTCACCAGGGACAGGGGGCTACGAGCAGTACTTC
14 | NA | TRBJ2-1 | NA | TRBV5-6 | CASSFGGDYNEQFF | TGTGCCAGCAGCTTCGGAGGGGACTACAATGAGCAGTTCTTC
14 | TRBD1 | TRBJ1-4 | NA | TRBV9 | CASSLGTGNEKLFF | TGTGCCAGTTCTCTTGGGACAGGTAATGAAAAACTGTTTTTT
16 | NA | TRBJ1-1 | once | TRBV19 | CASSINGGIPSTEAFF | TGTGCCAGTAGTATTAACGGGGGGATACCGAGCACTGAAGCTTTCTTT
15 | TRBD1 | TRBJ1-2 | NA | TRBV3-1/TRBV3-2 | CASSHEPGQGARGTF | TGTGCCAGCAGCCACGAGCCGGGACAGGGAGCCAGGGGCACCTTC
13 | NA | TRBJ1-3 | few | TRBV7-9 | CASSQGSGNTIYF | TGTGCCAGCAGTCAGGGATCTGGAAACACCATATATTTT
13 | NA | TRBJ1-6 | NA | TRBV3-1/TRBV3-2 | CASSQGADRPLHF | TGTGCCAGCAGCCAAGGTGCAGACAGGCCCCTCCACTTT
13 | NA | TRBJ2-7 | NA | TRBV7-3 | CASSPGGVVEQYF | TGTGCCAGCAGCCCCGGGGGAGTGGTGGAGCAGTACTTC
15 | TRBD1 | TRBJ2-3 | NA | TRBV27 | CASSTGTGPTDTQYF | TGTGCCAGCTCCACCGGGACAGGGCCCACAGATACGCAGTATTTT
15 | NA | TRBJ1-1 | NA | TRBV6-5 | CASSYRPTTNTEAFF | TGTGCCAGCAGTTACCGGCCCACGACGAACACTGAAGCTTTCTTT
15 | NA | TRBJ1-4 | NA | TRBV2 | CASTRNGEWGEKLFF | TGTGCCAGCACCCGAAACGGGGAGTGGGGTGAAAAACTGTTTTTT
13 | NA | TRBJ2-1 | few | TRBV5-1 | CASSLVQGDEQFF | TGCGCCAGCAGCTTGGTACAGGGCGATGAGCAGTTCTTC
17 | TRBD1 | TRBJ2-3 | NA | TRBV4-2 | CASSQDTGTASTDTQYF | TGTGCCAGCAGCCAAGATACCGGGACAGCTAGCACAGATACGCAGTATTTT
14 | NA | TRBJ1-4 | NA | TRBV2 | CASSRGGGNEKLFF | TGTGCCAGCAGTAGAGGGGGGGGTAATGAAAAACTGTTTTTT
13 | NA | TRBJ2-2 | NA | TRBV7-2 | CASSLVITGELFF | TGTGCCAGCAGCTTAGTGATTACCGGGGAGCTGTTTTTT
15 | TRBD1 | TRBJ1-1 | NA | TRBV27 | CASSRPDRARFEAFF | TGTGCCAGCAGTCGCCCGGACAGGGCTAGGTTTGAAGCTTTCTTT
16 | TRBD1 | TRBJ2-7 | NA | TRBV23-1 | CASSQGTGDDRYEQYF | TGCGCCAGCAGTCAAGGGACAGGGGACGACCGTTACGAGCAGTACTTC
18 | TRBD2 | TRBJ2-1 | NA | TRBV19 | CASSMKLWGTSGHNEQFF | TGTGCCAGTAGTATGAAATTATGGGGGACTAGCGGCCACAATGAGCAGTTCTTC
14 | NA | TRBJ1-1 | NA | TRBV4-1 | CASSQDFGTAKAFF | TGCGCCAGCAGCCAAGATTTCGGGACGGCGAAAGCTTTCTTT